Sequencing of this T cell receptor (beta chain) was carried out in a study of T cells after yellow fever vaccination. Findings and caveats of the study: Only a minor proportion of clonotypes was detected across both CD4 and CD8 compartments. Once the booster was given, most primary-vaccination clones reappeared, at about 96% for CD4 and more than 85% for CD8. Contamination of FACS-sorted repertoires by abundant clonotypes from the bulk population could occur.

UMIs and a universal primer site were added when TCR cDNA was made by 5'RACE template switching. TCRdb analysed the 5' RACE reads with MiXCR anew, one entry per CDR3 protein. The sample includes about 260,000 distinct CDR3 sequences, over 10% of them seen just once. CDR1 is MNHEY and CDR2 is SMNVEV in the germline V gene (reference sequence). V lost 2 bases to trimming and J lost 0 bases, with 20 bases between them. The CDR3 extends over 19 amino acids. Of note for this clonotype: What it recognizes is unknown. A much bigger clone sits one base away, suggesting this may be a read error.

This material consisted of CD4+ T cells sorted from PBMCs, taken 45 days after the yellow fever booster vaccination. The chain combines TRBV27 with TRBJ2-4; D possibly corresponds to TRBD2 (5 bases). The TCR originated in a man aged 25 to 40 who received the YFV17D yellow fever vaccine. The CDR3 loop reads CASSLGPRLATLAKNIQYF. CDR3 DNA: TGTGCCAGCAGTTTAGGCCCCAGGCTAGCCACCCTAGCCAAAAACATTCAGTACTTC.